This T cell receptor beta chain was captured in a study of tumor-infiltrating lymphocytes in primary liver carcinoma. About the study: Between about 4 and 10 cm across, the tumors were all of stage T1-T3 N0M0. About 3.65 to 7.5 million productive TCRbeta reads were obtained from the samples, with similar numbers across tissue types.

The template, approximately 500 ng total RNA, yielded TCR beta cDNA made with a constant-region primer. Three nested multiplex PCR rounds, a slightly modified ARM-PCR method, built the TCR beta libraries. Researchers ran the first two PCR rounds for about 11 cycles each with TRBV1-TRBV30 forward primers and a C-beta reverse primer. One entry per CDR3 protein results from TCRdb running MiXCR on the multiplex PCR reads. The data show 50,000 or so distinct CDR3 sequences, with roughly 80% seen just once and approximately 25% held by the top ten. The CDR3 extends over 16 amino acids. The germline V gene encodes CDR1 SGHAT and CDR2 FQNNGV. Broader study findings: Researchers found tumor-adjacent and tumor-blood pairs overlapped less than tumor region pairs.

The study co-extracted DNA and RNA from around 20-30 mg of unsorted bulk tissue. For this clonotype: What it recognizes is unknown. One end of the junction does not line up with germline, which may come from a read error.

This rearrangement joins TRBV11-2 to TRBJ2-5, with 8 bases fitting TRBD2. This sequence was found in a man aged 40-49 years with primary liver carcinoma and hepatitis B virus infection. The specimen sequenced was liver tumor tissue from sampling region 5. As for subset: tumor region T5, tumor centre. CDR3 coding DNA: TGTACCAGCAGCCAAACTCCTGGCGGGGGGAAAGAGATCCAGTACTTC. Its protein is CTSSQTPGGGKEIQYF.